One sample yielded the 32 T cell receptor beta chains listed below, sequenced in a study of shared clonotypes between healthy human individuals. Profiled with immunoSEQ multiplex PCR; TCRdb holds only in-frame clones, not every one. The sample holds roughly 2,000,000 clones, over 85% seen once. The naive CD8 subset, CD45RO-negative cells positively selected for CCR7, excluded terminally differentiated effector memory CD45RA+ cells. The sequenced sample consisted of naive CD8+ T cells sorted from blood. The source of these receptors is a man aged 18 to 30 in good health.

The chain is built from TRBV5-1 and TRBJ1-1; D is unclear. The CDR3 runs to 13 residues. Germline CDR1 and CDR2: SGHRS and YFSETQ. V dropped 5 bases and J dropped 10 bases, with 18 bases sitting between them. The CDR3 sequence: CASSPPGREGAFF. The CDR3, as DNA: TGCGCCAGCAGTCCCCCGGGGAGAGAGGGAGCTTTCTTT.

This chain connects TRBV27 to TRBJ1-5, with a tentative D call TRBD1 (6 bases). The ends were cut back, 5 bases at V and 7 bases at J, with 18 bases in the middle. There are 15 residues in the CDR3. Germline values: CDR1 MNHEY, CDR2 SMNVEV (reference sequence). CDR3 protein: CASSPTGAGVQPQHF. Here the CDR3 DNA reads TGTGCCAGCAGTCCCACCGGGGCAGGGGTGCAGCCCCAGCATTTT.

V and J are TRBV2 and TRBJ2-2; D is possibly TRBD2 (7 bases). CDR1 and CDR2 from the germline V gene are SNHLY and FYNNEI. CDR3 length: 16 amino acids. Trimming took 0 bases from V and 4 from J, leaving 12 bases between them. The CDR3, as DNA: TGTGCCAGCAGTGAAGCGTACAGGGAGGGCACCGGGGAGCTGTTTTTT. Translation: CASSEAYREGTGELFF.

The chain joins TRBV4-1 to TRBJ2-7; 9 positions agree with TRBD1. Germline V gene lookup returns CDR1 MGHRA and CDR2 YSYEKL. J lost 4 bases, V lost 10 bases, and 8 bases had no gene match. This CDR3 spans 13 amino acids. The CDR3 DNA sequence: TGCGCCAATCCGGACAGGGGACTATACGAGCAGTACTTC. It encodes CANPDRGLYEQYF.

CDR3 amino acids: CASSELGTDYEQYF. CDR3 nucleotides: TGTGCCAGCAGTGAGCTGGGGACAGACTACGAGCAGTACTTC. The J gene is TRBJ2-7, the V gene TRBV2, with 7 positions matching TRBD1. With 3 bases clipped from V and 3 bases from J, the junction kept 5 bases outside the gene matches. Germline CDR1 and CDR2: SNHLY and FYNNEI. CDR3 size: 14 residues.

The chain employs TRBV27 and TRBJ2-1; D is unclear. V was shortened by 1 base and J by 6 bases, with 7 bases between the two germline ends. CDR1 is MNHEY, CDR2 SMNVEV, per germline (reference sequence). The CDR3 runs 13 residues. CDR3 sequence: CASSLLGFNEQFF. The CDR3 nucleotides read TGTGCCAGCAGTTTATTAGGTTTCAATGAGCAGTTCTTC.

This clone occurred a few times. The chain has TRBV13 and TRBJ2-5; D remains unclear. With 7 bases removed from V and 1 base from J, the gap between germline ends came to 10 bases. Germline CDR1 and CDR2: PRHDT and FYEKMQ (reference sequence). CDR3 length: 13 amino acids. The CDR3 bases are TGTGCCAGCAACCTCCGACCCCAAGAGACCCAGTACTTC. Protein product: CASNLRPQETQYF. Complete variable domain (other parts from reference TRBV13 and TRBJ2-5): AAGVIQSPRHLIKEKRETATLKCYPIPRHDTVYWYQQGPGQDPQFLISFYEKMQSDKGSIPDRFSAQQFSDYHSELNMSSLELGDSALYFCASNLRPQETQYFGPGTRLLVL.

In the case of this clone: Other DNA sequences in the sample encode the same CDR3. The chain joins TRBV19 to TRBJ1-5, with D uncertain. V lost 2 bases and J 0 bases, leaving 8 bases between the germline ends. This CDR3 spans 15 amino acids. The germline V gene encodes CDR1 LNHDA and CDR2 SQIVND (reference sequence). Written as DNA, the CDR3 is TGTGCCAGTAGTATAACGGAATATAGCAATCAGCCCCAGCATTTT. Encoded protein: CASSITEYSNQPQHF. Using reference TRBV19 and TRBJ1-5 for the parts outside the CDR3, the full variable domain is DGGITQSPKYLFRKEGQNVTLSCEQNLNHDAMYWYRQDPGQGLRLIYYSQIVNDFQKGDIAEGYSVSREKKESFPLTVTSAQKNPTAFYLCASSITEYSNQPQHFGDGTRLSIL.

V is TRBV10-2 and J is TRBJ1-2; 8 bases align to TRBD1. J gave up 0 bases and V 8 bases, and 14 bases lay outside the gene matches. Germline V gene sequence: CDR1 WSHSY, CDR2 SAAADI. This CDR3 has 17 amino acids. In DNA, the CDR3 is TGCGCCAGCTCAGGGGGGACAGGCCCCACTTCTAACTATGGCTACACCTTC. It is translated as CASSGGTGPTSNYGYTF.

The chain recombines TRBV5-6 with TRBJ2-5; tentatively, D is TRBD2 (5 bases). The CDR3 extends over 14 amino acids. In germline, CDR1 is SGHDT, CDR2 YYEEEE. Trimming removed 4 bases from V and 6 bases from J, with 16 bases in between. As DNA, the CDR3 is TGTGCCAGCAGCCTGTTAGTGGAGGCGAAGACCCAGTACTTC. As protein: CASSLLVEAKTQYF.

CDR3 DNA sequence: TGTGCCTGGAGTGTACAAAATAATTCACCCCTCCACTTT. Amino acids: CAWSVQNNSPLHF. V and J are TRBV30 and TRBJ1-6, with D unclear. Trimming left V 0 bases short and J 5 bases short, with 5 bases between. CDR1 and CDR2 (germline): GTSNPN, SVGIG (reference sequence). This CDR3 has 13 amino acids.

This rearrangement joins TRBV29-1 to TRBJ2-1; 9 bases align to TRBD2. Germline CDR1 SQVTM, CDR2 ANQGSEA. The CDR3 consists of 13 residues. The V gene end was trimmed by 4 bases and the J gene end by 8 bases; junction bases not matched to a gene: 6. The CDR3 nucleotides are TGCAGCGTTGGGATAGCGGGAGAATATGAGCAGTTCTTC. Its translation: CSVGIAGEYEQFF.

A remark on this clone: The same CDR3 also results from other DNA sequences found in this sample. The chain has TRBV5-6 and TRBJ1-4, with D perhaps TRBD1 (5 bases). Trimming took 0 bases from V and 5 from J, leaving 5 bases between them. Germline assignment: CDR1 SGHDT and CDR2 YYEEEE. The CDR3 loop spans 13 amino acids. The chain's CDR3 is CASSLGQNEKLFF. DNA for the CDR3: TGTGCCAGCAGCTTGGGACAGAATGAAAAACTGTTTTTT.

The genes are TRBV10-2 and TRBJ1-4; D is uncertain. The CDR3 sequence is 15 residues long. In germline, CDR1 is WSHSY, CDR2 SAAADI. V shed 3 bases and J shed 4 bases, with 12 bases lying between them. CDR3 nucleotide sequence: TGCGCCAGCAGTGACTACTCCACGGTTAATGAAAAACTGTTTTTT. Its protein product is CASSDYSTVNEKLFF.

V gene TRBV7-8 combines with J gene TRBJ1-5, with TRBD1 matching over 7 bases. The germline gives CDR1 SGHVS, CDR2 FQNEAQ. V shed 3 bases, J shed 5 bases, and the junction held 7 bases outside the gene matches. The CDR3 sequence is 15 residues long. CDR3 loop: CASSLGDSSDQPQHF. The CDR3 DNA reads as TGTGCCAGCAGCTTGGGGGACAGTTCGGATCAGCCCCAGCATTTT.

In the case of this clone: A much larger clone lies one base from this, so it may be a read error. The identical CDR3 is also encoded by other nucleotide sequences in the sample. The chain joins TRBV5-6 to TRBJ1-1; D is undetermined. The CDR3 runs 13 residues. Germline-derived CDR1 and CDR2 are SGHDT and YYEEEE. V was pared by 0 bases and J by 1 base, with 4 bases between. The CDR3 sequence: CASSLAGNTEAFF. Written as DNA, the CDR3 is TGTGCCAGCAGCTTGGCGGGGAACACTGAAGCTTTCTTT.

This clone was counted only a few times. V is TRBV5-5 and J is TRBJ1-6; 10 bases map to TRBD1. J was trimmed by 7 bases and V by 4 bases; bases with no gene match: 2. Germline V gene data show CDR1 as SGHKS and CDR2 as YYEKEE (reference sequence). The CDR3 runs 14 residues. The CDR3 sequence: CASSTDRGNSPLHF. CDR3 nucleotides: TGTGCCAGCAGCACGGACAGGGGGAATTCACCCCTCCACTTT.

The CDR3 DNA is TGCGCCAGCAGCCTAAGGGACAGTTTAACCGGGGAGCTGTTTTTT. It yields the protein CASSLRDSLTGELFF. J is TRBJ2-2 and V is TRBV4-1, with 7 nucleotides matching TRBD1. The J segment lost 5 bases and the V segment lost 4 bases, leaving 7 bases of the junction unmatched. CDR1 MGHRA and CDR2 YSYEKL come from the germline V gene. The CDR3 runs 15 residues.

The CDR3 is CARSFRAGRSYEQYF. The CDR3 DNA follows: TGTGCCAGAAGCTTTCGTGCAGGGAGATCCTACGAGCAGTACTTC. This chain connects TRBV5-3 to TRBJ2-7; the D call may be TRBD1 or TRBD2 (5 bases each). TRBV5-3 is marked as an open reading frame, function uncertain. This CDR3 is built from 15 residues. Trimming took 2 bases from V and 1 from J, leaving 13 bases between them.

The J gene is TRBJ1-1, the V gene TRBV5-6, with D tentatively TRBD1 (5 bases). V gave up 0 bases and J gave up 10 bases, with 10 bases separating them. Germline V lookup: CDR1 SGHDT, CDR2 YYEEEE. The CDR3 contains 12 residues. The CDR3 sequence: CASSLGDQRAFF. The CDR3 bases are TGTGCCAGCAGCTTGGGGGACCAACGAGCTTTCTTT. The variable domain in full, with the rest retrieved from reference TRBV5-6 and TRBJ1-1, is DAGVTQSPTHLIKTRGQQVTLRCSPKSGHDTVSWYQQALGQGPQFIFQYYEEEERQRGNFPDRFSGHQFPNYSSELNVNALLLGDSALYLCASSLGDQRAFFGQGTRLTVV.

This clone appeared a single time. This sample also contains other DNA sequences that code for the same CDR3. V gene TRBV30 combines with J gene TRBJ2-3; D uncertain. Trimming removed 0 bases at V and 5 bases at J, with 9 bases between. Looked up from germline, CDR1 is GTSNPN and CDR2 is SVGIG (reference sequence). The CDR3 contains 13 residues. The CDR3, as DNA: TGTGCCTGGAGTGTTGTTGGTGGAGATACGCAGTATTTT. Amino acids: CAWSVVGGDTQYF.

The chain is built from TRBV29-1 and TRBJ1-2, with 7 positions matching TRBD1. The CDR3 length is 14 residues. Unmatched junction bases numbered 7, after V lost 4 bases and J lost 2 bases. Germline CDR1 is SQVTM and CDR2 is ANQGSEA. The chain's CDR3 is CSVGPGQKNYGYTF. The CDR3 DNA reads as TGCAGCGTTGGGCCGGGACAGAAAAACTATGGCTACACCTTC. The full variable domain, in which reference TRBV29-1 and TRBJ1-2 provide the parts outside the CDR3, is SAVISQKPSRDICQRGTSLTIQCQVDSQVTMMFWYRQQPGQSLTLIATANQGSEATYESGFVIDKFPISRPNLTFSTLTVSNMSPEDSSIYLCSVGPGQKNYGYTFGSGTRLTVV.

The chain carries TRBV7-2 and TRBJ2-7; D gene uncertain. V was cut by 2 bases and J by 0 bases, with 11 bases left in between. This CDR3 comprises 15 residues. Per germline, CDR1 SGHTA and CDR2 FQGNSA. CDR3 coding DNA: TGTGCCAGCAGCTTATTTGGGATGATCTCCTACGAGCAGTACTTC. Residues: CASSLFGMISYEQYF. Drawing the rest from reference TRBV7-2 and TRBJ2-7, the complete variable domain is GAGVSQSPSNKVTEKGKDVELRCDPISGHTALYWYRQSLGQGLEFLIYFQGNSAPDKSGLPSDRFSAERTGGSVSTLTIQRTQQEDSAVYLCASSLFGMISYEQYFGPGTRLTVT.

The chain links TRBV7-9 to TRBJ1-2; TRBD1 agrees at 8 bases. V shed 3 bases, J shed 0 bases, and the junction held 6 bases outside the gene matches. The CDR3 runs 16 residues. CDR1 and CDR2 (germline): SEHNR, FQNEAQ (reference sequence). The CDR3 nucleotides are TGTGCCAGCAGCTTCCAGGGGGCGAATCCTAACTATGGCTACACCTTC. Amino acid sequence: CASSFQGANPNYGYTF. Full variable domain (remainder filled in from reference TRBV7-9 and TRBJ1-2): DTGVSQNPRHKITKRGQNVTFRCDPISEHNRLYWYRQTLGQGPEFLTYFQNEAQLEKSRLLSDRFSAERPKGSFSTLEIQRTEQGDSAMYLCASSFQGANPNYGYTFGSGTRLTVV.

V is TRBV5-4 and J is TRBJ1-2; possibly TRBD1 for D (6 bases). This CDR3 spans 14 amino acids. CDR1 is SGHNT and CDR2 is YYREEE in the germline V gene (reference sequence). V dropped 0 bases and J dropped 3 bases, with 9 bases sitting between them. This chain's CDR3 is CASSLVPGDYGYTF. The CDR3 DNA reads TGTGCCAGCAGCTTGGTCCCAGGGGACTATGGCTACACCTTC. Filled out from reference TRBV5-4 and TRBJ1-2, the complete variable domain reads ETGVTQSPTHLIKTRGQQVTLRCSSQSGHNTVSWYQQALGQGPQFIFQYYREEENGRGNFPPRFSGLQFPNYSSELNVNALELDDSALYLCASSLVPGDYGYTFGSGTRLTVV.

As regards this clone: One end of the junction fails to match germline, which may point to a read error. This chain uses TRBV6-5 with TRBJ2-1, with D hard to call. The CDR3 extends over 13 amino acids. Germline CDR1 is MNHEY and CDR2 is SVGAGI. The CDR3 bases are TGTGCCAGCAGTCAGTACTTACACCTCCCGGCGCTCTTC. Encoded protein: CASSQYLHLPALF.

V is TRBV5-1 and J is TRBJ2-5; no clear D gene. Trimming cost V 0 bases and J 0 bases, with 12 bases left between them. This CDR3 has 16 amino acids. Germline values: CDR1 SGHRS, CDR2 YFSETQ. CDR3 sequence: CASSLATVWDQETQYF. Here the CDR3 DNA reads TGCGCCAGCAGCTTGGCCACAGTGTGGGACCAAGAGACCCAGTACTTC.

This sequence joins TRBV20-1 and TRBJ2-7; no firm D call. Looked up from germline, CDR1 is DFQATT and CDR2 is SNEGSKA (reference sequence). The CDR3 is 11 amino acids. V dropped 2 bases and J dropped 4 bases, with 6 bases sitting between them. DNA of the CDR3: TGCAGTGCTAGATTGGATTACGAGCAGTACTTC. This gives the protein CSARLDYEQYF.

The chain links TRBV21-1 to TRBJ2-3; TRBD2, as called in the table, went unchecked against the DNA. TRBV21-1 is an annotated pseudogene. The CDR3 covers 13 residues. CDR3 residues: CASSKARADTQYF. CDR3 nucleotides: TGTGCCAGCAGCAAAGCCCGGGCAGATACGCAGTATTTT.

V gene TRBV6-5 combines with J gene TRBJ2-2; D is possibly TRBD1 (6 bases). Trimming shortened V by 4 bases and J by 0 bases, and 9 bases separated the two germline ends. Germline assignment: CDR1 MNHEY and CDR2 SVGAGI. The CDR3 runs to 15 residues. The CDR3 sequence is CASSWDISNTGELFF. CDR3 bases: TGTGCCAGCAGTTGGGACATTTCGAACACCGGGGAGCTGTTTTTT.

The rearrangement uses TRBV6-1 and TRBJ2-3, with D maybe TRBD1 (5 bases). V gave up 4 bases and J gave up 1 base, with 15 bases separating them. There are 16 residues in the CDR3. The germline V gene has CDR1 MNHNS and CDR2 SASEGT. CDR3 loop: CASSVYWGPRTDTQYF. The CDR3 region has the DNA TGTGCCAGCAGTGTCTATTGGGGCCCACGCACAGATACGCAGTATTTT.

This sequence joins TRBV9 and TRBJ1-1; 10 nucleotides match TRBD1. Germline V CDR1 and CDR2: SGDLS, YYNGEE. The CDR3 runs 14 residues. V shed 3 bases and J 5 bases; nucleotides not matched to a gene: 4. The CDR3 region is CASSGPGQGTEAFF. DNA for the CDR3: TGTGCCAGCAGCGGACCGGGACAGGGGACTGAAGCTTTCTTT.